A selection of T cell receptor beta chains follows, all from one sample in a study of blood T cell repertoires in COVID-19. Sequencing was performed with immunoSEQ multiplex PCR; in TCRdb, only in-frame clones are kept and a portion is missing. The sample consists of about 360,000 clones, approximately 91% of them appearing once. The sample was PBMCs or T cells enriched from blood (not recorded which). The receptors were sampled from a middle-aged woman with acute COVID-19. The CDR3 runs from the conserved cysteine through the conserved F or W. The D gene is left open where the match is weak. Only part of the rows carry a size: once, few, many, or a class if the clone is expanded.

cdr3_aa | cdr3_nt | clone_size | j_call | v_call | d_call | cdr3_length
CASSVDTRDYGYTF | TGTGCCAGCAGCGTAGATACCAGGGACTATGGCTACACCTTC | NA | TRBJ1-2 | TRBV9 | NA | 14
CASSHTIAGDAYNEQFF | TGTGCCAGCAGCCACACGATAGCGGGCGACGCCTACAATGAGCAGTTCTTC | NA | TRBJ2-1 | TRBV7-9 | TRBD2 | 17
CASSLRGGIHEQFF | TGCGCCAGCAGCTTGAGGGGGGGCATACATGAGCAGTTCTTC | NA | TRBJ2-1 | TRBV5-1 | NA | 14
CASSRLAGEHGELFF | TGTGCCAGCAGTCGACTAGCGGGGGAGCACGGGGAGCTGTTTTTT | NA | TRBJ2-2 | TRBV2 | TRBD2 | 15
CAWSYGQGNTEAFF | TGTGCCTGGAGCTACGGCCAGGGGAACACTGAAGCTTTCTTT | NA | TRBJ1-1 | TRBV30 | NA | 14
CASSRQGELLYNSPLHF | TGTGCCAGCAGCCGACAGGGGGAGTTACTTTATAATTCACCCCTCCACTTT | NA | TRBJ1-6 | TRBV5-4 | TRBD1 | 17
CASSPWGSHSTDTQYF | TGTGCCAGCTCACCATGGGGCAGCCATAGCACAGATACGCAGTATTTT | NA | TRBJ2-3 | TRBV18 | NA | 16
CASSPHRDNHNYGYTF | TGTGCCAGCAGCCCACACCGGGACAATCATAACTATGGCTACACCTTC | NA | TRBJ1-2 | TRBV3-1/TRBV3-2 | NA | 16
CASSRQLDRGGTDTQYF | TGCGCCAGCAGCCGACAATTGGACAGGGGTGGCACAGATACGCAGTATTTT | NA | TRBJ2-3 | TRBV4-1 | TRBD1 | 17
CASSLEQGDSGNTIYF | TGTGCCAGCAGCTTAGAACAGGGTGACTCTGGAAACACCATATATTTT | NA | TRBJ1-3 | TRBV7-6 | NA | 16
CASSVGTLYEQYF | TGCGCCAGCAGCGTCGGGACTCTCTACGAGCAGTACTTC | NA | TRBJ2-7 | TRBV5-1 | NA | 13
CASSDSGVQTDTQYF | TGTGCCAGTAGTGACTCAGGGGTTCAAACAGATACGCAGTATTTT | NA | TRBJ2-3 | TRBV19 | NA | 15
CAIRPGQGAESYGYTF | TGTGCCATCCGACCGGGACAGGGGGCAGAAAGTTATGGCTACACCTTC | NA | TRBJ1-2 | TRBV10-3 | TRBD1 | 16
CASSYAGTGDQPQHF | TGTGCCAGCAGTTACGCCGGGACAGGAGATCAGCCCCAGCATTTT | NA | TRBJ1-5 | TRBV6-5 | TRBD1 | 15
CASSLGLISTDTQYF | TGCGCCAGCAGCTTGGGACTCATTAGCACAGATACGCAGTATTTT | NA | TRBJ2-3 | TRBV5-1 | NA | 15
CASSILGLGSSTDTQYF | TGTGCCAGTAGTATCCTAGGCCTCGGCTCTAGCACAGATACGCAGTATTTT | NA | TRBJ2-3 | TRBV19 | NA | 17
CASSQGIGVVPTQYF | TGTGCCAGCAGCCAAGGAATAGGGGTGGTACCTACGCAGTATTTT | NA | TRBJ2-3 | TRBV3-1/TRBV3-2 | NA | 15
CASSLYSGEINQPQHF | TGTGCCAGCAGCTTGTACTCTGGGGAGATAAATCAGCCCCAGCATTTT | NA | TRBJ1-5 | TRBV5-5 | NA | 16
CASSLAGEWTEAFF | TGTGCCAGCAGCTTAGCTGGGGAGTGGACTGAAGCTTTCTTT | once | TRBJ1-1 | TRBV11-2 | NA | 14
CASGEADTDTQYF | TGTGCCAGCGGGGAGGCAGACACAGATACGCAGTATTTT | NA | TRBJ2-3 | TRBV3-1/TRBV3-2 | NA | 13
CAWKRFSGVTGELFF | TGTGCCTGGAAGAGGTTTTCGGGGGTTACCGGGGAGCTGTTTTTT | NA | TRBJ2-2 | TRBV30 | NA | 15
CATSDPQGNTQYF | TGTGCCACCAGTGACCCCCAGGGGAATACGCAGTATTTT | NA | TRBJ2-3 | TRBV24-1 | NA | 13